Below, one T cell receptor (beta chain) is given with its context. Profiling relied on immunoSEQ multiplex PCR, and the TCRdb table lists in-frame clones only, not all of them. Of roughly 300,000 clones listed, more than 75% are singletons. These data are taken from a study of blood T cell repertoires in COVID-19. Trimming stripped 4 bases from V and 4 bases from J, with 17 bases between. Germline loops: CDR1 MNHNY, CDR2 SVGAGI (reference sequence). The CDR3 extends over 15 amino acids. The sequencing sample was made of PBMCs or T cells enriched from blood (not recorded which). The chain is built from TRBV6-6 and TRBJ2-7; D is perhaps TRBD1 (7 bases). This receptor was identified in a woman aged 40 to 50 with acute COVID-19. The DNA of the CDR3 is TGTGCCAGCAGTTCAGGGGGGTCCAGCGGATACGAGCAGTACTTC. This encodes CASSSGGSSGYEQYF.